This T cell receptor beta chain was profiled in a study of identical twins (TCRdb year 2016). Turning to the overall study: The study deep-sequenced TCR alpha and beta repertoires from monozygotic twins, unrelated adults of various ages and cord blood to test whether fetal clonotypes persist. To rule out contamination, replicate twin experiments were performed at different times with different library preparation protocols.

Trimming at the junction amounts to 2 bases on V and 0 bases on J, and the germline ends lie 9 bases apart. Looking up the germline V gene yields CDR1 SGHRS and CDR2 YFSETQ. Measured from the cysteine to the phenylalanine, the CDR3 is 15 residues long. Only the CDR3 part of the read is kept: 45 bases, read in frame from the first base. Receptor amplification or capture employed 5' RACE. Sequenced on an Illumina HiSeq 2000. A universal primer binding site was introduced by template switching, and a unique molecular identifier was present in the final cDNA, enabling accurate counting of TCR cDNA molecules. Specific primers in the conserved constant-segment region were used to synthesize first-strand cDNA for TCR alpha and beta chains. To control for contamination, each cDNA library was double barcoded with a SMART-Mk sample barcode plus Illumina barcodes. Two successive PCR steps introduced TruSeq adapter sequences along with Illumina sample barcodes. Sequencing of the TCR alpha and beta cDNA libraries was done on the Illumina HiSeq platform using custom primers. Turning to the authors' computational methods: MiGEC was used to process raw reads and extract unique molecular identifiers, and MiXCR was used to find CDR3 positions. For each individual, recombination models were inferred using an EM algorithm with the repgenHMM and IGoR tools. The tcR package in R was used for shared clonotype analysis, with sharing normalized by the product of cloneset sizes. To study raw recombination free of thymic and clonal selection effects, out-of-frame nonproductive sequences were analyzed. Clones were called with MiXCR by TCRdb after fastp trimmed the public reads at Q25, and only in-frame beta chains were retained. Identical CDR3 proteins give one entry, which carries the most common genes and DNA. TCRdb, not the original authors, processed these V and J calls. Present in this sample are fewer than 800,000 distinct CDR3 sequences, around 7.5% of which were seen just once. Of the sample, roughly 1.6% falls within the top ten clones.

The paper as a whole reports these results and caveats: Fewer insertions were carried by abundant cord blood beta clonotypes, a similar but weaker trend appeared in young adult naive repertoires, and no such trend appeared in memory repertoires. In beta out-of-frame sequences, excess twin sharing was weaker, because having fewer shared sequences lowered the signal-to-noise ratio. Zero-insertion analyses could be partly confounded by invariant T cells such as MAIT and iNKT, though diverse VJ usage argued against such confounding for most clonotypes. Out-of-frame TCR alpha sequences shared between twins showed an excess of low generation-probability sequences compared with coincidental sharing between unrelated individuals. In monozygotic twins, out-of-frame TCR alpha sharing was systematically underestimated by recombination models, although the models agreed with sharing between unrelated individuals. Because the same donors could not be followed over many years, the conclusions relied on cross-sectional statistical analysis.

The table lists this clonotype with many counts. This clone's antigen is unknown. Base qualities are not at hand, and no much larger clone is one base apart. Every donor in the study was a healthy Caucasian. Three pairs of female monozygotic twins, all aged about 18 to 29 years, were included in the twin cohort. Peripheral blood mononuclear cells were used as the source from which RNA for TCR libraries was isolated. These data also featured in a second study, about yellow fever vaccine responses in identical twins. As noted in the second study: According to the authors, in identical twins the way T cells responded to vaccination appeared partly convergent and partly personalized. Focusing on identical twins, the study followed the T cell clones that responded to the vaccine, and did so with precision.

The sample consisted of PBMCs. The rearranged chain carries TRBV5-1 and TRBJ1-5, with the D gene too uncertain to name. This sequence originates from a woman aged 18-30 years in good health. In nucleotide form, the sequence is TGCGCCAGCAGCTTTTCGGTCTATAGCAATCAGCCCCAGCATTTT. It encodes CASSFSVYSNQPQHF.